This TCR beta chain comes out of a study of cytomegalovirus exposure and HLA in healthy donors. General study results and limits: TCR beta V- and J-gene trimming was later associated with a missense DCLRE1C variant. Reports state that TCR beta sequences accurately predicted most subjects' HLA-A and HLA-B alleles. Some V segments could not be told apart, so they were left out, TRBV6-2 and TRBV6-3 among them.

13 Jbeta primers and 60 Vbeta primers were used for the PCR. Measured with immunoSEQ multiplex PCR; TCRdb has only the in-frame clones, and not every one. The table includes more than 200,000 clones, 70% to 85% detected once. About this clone itself: Its cognate antigen is unknown.

Trimming took 4 bases from V and 11 from J, leaving 15 bases between them. CDR3 length: 14 residues. Germline V lookup: CDR1 MNHEY, CDR2 SMNVEV (reference sequence). V is TRBV27 and J is TRBJ1-6, with a possible D match to TRBD1 (5 bases). The sequence was collected from a girl aged 2-10 years in good health and CMV-seronegative. What was sequenced was PBMCs. CDR3 in DNA: TGTGCCAGCAGTTCCGGGATTGGGGGGACACCCCTCCACTTT. It specifies CASSSGIGGTPLHF.